This T cell receptor (beta chain) is drawn from a study of T cell repertoires in cytomegalovirus infection. The wider study: CMV infection and matching HLA type were both indicated by public TCR beta signatures. Study-wide results and limits: Frequencies of public TCR beta families were cumulated, and this identified carriers of CMV plus the relevant HLA. In two of eight donors, the top clonotype was HLA-C-restricted CMV-specific.

This clonotype was counted many times. Antigen unknown. CDR3 length equals 14 residues. The ends lost 1 base at V and 10 bases at J; junction bases unmatched: 6. Germline V gene sequence: CDR1 SGHTA, CDR2 FQGNSA. TCRdb fed the reads into MiXCR, producing one record per CDR3 protein. The profile shows more than 140,000 distinct CDR3 sequences, approximately 5.9% of them singletons. The sample comprised PBMCs. The chain has TRBV7-2 and TRBJ1-4; 7 bases fit TRBD1. The source is a human donor in good health (CMV status not recorded). Some clones in this sample may be carry-over from other donors' samples. In nucleotides, the CDR3 is TGTGCCAGCAGCTTAGAGGACAGGTGGGGAAAACTGTTTTTT. Translated, it gives CASSLEDRWGKLFF.